Included here is one T cell receptor beta chain sequence, with context. Antigen unknown. The data derive from a study of T cell repertoires in cytomegalovirus infection. About the study: HLA-C-restricted CMV epitopes, recently identified, and well-studied HLA-B-restricted ones were used by the study. It can be stated that public TCR beta signatures indicated CMV infection as well as a matching HLA type.

Study-level findings and limits: The response measured ex vivo was dominated by TCR beta clonotypes (HLA-C-restricted and CMV-specific).

A single record per CDR3 protein comes from TCRdb applying MiXCR to the reads. The sample holds hundreds of thousands of distinct CDR3 sequences, around a third seen once. Deletions cut 0 bases from V and 6 bases from J, with 7 bases between. The germline V gene has CDR1 ENHRY and CDR2 SYGVKD. The CDR3 spans 13 residues. The sequence came from a human donor in good health (CMV status not recorded). Some clones in this sample may be carry-over from other donors' samples. This specimen consisted of cultured PBMCs, obtained from culture after CMV antigen stimulation. This chain uses TRBV10-3 with TRBJ2-3; the D is unclear. Written as DNA, the CDR3 is TGTGCCATCAGTGAGTCGGGTTTGGATACGCAGTATTTT. Its protein product is CAISESGLDTQYF.